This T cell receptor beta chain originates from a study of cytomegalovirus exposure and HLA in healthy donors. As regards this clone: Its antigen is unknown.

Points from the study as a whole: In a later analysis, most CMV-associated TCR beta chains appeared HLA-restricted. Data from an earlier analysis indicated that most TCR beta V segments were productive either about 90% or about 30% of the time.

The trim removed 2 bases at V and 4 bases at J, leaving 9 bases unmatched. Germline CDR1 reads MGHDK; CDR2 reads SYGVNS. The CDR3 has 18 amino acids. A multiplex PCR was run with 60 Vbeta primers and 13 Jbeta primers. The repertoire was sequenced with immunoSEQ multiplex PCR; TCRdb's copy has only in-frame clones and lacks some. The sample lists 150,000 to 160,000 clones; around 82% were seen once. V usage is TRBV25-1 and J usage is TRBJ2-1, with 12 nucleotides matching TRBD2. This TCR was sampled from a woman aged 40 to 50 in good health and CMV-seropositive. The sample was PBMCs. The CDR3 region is CASSETLPGLAGYNEQFF. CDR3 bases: TGTGCCAGCAGTGAAACACTCCCGGGACTAGCGGGTTACAATGAGCAGTTCTTC.